The clone carrying this T cell receptor beta chain was seen a handful of times. The data were obtained in a study of cytomegalovirus exposure and HLA in healthy donors. The data were produced by immunoSEQ multiplex PCR, yet TCRdb's version contains in-frame clones alone and is incomplete. The sample includes 300,000 to 450,000 clones, roughly 88% of them seen just once. Germline V gives CDR1 MGHRA, CDR2 YSYEKL. The length of the CDR3 is 14 residues. This chain joins TRBV4-1 and TRBJ2-6; maybe TRBD2 (6 bases). Sequencing was performed on PBMCs. The sequence was collected from a woman under 30 in good health and CMV-seronegative. CDR3 DNA sequence: TGCGAAATTTACGGGGGTTCAGGGGCCAACGTCCTGACTTTC. As protein: CEIYGGSGANVLTF.